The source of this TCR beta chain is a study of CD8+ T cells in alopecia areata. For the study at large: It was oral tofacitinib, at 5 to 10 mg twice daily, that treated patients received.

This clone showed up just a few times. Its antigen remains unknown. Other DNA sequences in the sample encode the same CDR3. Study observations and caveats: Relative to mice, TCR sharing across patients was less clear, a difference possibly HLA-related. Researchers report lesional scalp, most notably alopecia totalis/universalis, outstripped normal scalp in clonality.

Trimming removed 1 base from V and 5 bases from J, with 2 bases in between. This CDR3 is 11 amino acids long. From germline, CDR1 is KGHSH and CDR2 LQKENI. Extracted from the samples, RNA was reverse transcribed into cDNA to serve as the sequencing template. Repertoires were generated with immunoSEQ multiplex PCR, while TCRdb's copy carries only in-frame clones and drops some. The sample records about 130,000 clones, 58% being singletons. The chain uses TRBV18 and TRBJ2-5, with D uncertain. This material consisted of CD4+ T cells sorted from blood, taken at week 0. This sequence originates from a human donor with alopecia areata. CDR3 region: CASSPRETQYF. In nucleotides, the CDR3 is TGTGCCAGCTCACCACGGGAGACCCAGTACTTC.